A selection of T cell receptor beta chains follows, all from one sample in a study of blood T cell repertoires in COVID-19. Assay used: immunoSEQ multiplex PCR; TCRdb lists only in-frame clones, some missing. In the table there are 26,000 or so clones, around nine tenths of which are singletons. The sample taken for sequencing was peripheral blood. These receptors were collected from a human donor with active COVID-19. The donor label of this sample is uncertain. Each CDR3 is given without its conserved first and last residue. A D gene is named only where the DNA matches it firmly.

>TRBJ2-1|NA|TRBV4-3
ASSQDLEGFNPHSSYNEQF
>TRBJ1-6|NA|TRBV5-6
ASSSGRGLIPLH
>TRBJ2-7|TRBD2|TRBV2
ASLVKEVAGGPGEQY
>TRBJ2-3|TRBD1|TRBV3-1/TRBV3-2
ASSQDPGQGLLDTQY
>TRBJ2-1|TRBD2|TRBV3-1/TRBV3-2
ASSRVLAGVRNEQF
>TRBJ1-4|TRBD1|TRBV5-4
ASGTTGGTEKLF
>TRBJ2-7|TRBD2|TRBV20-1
SASTGLAGNYEQY
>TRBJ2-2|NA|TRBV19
ASSPLANTGELF
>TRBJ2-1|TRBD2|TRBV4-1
ASSQDAPTSGGSYNEQF
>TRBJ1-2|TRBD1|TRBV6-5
ASSLTQGSNYGYT
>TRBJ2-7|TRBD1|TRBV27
ASSSGQGNYEQY
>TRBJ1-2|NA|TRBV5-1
ASSPLGMNYGYT
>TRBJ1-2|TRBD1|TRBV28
ASSLSGTGAAYGYT
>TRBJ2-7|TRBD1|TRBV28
ASSGTGEAYEQY
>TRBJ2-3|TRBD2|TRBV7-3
ASSLIRSIGGSPPDTQY
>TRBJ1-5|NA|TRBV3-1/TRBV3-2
ASSQSGWANQPQH
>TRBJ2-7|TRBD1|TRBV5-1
ASSLGQGVVYEQY
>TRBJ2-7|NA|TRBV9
ASSVNRADEQY
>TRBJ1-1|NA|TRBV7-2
ASSFIRGNTEAF
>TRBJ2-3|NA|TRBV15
ATSIRGTDTQY
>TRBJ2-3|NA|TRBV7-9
ASSRQGSTDTQY
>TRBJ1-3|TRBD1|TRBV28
ASKLTGGGNTIY
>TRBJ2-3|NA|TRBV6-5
ASSRTNPDTQY
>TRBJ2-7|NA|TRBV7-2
ASSLGQGYRHEQY
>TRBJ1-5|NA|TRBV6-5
ASSRQVNQPQH
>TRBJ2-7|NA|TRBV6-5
ASSYSGGLKEQY
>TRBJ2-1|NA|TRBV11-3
ASSSRGLVNEQF
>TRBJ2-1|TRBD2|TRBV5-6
ASSSSGLAGGLGEQF
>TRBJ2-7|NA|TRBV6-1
ASSELVTGQYEQY
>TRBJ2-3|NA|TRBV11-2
ASSLRGGRITDTQY
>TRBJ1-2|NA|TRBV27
VGPRGTGYT
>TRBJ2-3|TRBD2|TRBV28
ASSFGLAGGRGTDTQY
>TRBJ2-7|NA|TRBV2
ASEEQGLGEQY
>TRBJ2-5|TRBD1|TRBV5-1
ASSPTGAQETQY